These T cell receptor beta chains were read from a single sample in a study of T cells in narcolepsy. Method: immunoSEQ multiplex PCR; TCRdb's copy keeps in-frame clones and lacks some. The sample lists more than 30,000 clones; under 85% were seen once. Material: CD45RA- memory CD4+ T cells from PBMCs. The receptors were sampled from a human donor with narcolepsy. The CDR3 runs from the conserved cysteine through the conserved F or W. The order of the fields is V gene, CDR3 length, CDR3 protein.

TRBV9,15,CASSVVRSSYNEQFF
TRBV7-9,14,CASSTGGRPDTQYF
TRBV7-2,14,CASSARTGGNTIYF
TRBV2,13,CASSRRGDYGYTF
TRBV5-1,14,CASRAGTGGSPLHF
TRBV6-1,14,CASTASQTNYGYTF
TRBV9,16,CASSVGRTKFGNTIYF
TRBV18,16,CASSPREGPLSGELFF
TRBV6-6,13,CASNGQSSYEQYF
TRBV2,15,CASTRTSGGYNEQFF
TRBV2,15,CASSPGQNRNQPQHF
TRBV7-2,13,CASSPSPLSPLHF
TRBV30,14,CAWSPESNTGELFF
TRBV9,18,CASSADNPGPTTNEKLFF
TRBV7-3,13,CASSQGGTGELFF
TRBV29-1,12,CSVGSSNEKLFF
TRBV5-6,12,CASSLGNSPLHF
TRBV6-6,15,CASSYGGQGSSPLHF
TRBV11-2,15,CASSLGTAISYEQYF
TRBV2,13,CASRVDRGRGQYF
TRBV6-1,15,CASSPGTLSNQPQHF
TRBV7-3,16,CASSPVGSGGGETQYF
TRBV6-7,13,CASSQPDTGELFF
TRBV9,13,CASSVGQQETQYF
TRBV10-3,15,CAISETAGEYNEQFF
TRBV10-3,13,CAISGVTAGELFF
TRBV6-1,15,CASRALAGPRGTQYF
TRBV30,15,CAWSFPGTANEKLFF
TRBV30,16,CAWRPLLAGGPYEQYF
TRBV4-3,15,CASRQNRQGNTEAFF
TRBV19,15,CASYGAGTFEIEAFF
TRBV7-8,14,CASSFGAGYETQYF
TRBV5-4,16,CASSLGGVASNQPQHF
TRBV28,19,CASSFRTRAARNSNQPQHF
TRBV11-2,14,CASSLDPGLSEAFF
TRBV2,14,CASRGQSNNSPLHF
TRBV5-6,12,CASRKNSETQYF
TRBV2,13,CASSEQGFNEQFF
TRBV7-2,15,CASSLGGMTNEKLFF
TRBV11-2,14,CASSLGRAHNEQFF
TRBV4-1,14,CASSQDQTSGSKYF
TRBV5-5,18,CASNLKGRDLSGANVLTF
TRBV9,15,CASSDGGTTNEKLFF
TRBV21-1,15,CASSSLTWTQETQYF
TRBV6-4,13,CASSVGKNSPLHF
TRBV5-4,15,CASFLAGRSYNEQFF
TRBV7-8,14,CASSSRGLSDTQYF
TRBV2,16,CASSVGQGGGYQPQHF
TRBV18,14,CASSRERDFYGYTF
TRBV5-4,15,CASSPSDRLSYEQYF